This T cell receptor beta chain was sequenced during a study of blood T cell repertoires in COVID-19. Overall study: Sample material is recorded as cDNA or gDNA derived from T cells, B-cell-depleted T cells, or PBMCs.

The table came from immunoSEQ multiplex PCR; TCRdb's copy has only in-frame clones and leaves some out. The sample contains some 200,000 clones, roughly 84% of which appear only once. As for this clone: The sample carries other DNA sequences with the same CDR3.

Germline CDR1 LNHDA, CDR2 SQIVND (reference sequence). V lost 1 base to trimming and J lost 3 bases; unmatched junction nucleotides: 3. The CDR3 is 15 residues long. Seattle researchers signed up patients amid active infection and tracked them longitudinally. V and J are TRBV19 and TRBJ2-7; 10 positions agree with TRBD2. Sequencing used peripheral blood. The clonotype was recovered from a man aged 45-65 years with COVID-19, enrolled during active disease. The CDR3 DNA sequence: TGTGCCAGTAGTATAGGACTAGCGGGTCTCTACGAGCAGTACTTC. Its protein product is CASSIGLAGLYEQYF.